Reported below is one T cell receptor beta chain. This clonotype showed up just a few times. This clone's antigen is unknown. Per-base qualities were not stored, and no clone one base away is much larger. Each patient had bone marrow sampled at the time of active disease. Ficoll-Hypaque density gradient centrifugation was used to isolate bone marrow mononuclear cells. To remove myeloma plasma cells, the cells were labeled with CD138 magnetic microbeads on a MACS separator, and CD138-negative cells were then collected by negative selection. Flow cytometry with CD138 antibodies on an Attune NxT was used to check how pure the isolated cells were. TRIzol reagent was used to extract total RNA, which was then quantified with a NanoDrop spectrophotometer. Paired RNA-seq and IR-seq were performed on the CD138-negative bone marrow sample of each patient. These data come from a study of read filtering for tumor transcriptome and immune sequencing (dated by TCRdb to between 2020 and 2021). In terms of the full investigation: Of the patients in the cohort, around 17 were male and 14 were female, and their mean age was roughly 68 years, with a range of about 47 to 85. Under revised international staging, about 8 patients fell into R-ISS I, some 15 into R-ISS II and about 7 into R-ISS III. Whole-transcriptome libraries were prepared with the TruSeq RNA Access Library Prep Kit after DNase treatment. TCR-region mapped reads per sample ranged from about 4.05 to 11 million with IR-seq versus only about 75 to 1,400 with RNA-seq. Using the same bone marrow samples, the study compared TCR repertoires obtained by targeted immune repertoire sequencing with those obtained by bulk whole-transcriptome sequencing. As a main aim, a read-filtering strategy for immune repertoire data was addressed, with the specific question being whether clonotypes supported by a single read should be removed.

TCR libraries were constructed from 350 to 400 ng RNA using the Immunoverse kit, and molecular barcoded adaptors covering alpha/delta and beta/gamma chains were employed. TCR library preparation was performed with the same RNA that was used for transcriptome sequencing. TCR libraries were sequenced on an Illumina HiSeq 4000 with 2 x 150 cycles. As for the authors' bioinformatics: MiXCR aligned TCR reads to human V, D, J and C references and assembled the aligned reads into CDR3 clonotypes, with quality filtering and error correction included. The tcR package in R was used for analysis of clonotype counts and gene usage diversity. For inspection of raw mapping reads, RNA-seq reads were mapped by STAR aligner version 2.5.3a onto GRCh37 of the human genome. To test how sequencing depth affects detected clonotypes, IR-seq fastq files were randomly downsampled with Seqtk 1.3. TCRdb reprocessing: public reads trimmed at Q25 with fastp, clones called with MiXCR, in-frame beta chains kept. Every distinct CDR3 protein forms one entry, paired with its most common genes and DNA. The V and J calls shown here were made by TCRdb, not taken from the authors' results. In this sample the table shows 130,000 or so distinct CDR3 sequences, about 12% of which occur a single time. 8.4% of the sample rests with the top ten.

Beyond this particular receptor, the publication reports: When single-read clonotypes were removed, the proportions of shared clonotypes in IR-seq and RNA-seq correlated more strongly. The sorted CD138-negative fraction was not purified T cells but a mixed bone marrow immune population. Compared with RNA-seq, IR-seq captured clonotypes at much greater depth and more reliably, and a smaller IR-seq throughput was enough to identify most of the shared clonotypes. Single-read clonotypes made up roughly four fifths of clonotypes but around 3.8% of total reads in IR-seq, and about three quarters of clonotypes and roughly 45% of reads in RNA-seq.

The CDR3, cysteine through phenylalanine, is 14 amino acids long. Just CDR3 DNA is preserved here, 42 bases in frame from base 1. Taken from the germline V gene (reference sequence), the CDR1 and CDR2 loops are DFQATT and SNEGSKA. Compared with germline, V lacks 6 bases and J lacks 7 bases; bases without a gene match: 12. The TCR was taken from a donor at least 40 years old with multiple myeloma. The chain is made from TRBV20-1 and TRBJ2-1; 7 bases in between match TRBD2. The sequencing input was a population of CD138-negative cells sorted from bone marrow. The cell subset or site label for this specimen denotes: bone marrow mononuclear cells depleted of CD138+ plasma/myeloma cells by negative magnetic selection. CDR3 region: CSAGGSGEWNEQFF. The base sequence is TGCAGTGCCGGCGGGAGTGGGGAGTGGAATGAGCAGTTCTTC.